These 6 T cell receptor beta chains share one sample of origin, sequenced in a study of shared clonotypes between healthy human individuals (dated by TCRdb to the early 2020s). The library was generated by the immunoSEQ multiplex PCR assay. The immuneACCESS repertoire file appears here via TCRdb, limited to in-frame rearrangements. These files lack a portion of the clones; in checked studies, under half of the deficit traces to unresolved V genes, and the cause of the others is not known. The sample data list roughly 2 million clones, and roughly 95% of these were observed just once. More than 0.95% of the sample goes to the ten largest clones. For the CD8 naive samples, CD45RO-negative cells were positively selected for CCR7, yielding a CD45RA+CCR7+ population from which TemRA cells were excluded. Source material: naive CD8+ T cells sorted from blood. This sample's cell subset or site label indicates: CD45RA+CCR7+. These receptor sequences come from a man between 18 and 29 years old in good health.

This chain connects TRBV7-2 to TRBJ2-7; 10 bases agree with TRBD2. The J segment lost 2 bases and the V segment lost 5 bases, leaving 9 bases of the junction unmatched. The germline gives CDR1 SGHTA, CDR2 FQGNSA. This CDR3 spans 16 amino acids. DNA of the CDR3: TGTGCCAGCAGCGACCTAGCGGGAGCGGCTCCCTACGAGCAGTACTTC. It translates to CASSDLAGAAPYEQYF.

The chain uses TRBV28 and TRBJ2-1; D is unclear. Germline lookup yields CDR1 MDHEN and CDR2 SYDVKM. This CDR3 has 13 residues. V dropped 5 bases and J dropped 0 bases, with 5 bases sitting between them. CDR3 DNA: TGTGCCAGCAGTAGGTTCTCCTACAATGAGCAGTTCTTC. This sequence encodes CASSRFSYNEQFF.

This chain uses TRBV2 with TRBJ2-7; D call uncertain. The CDR3 has 13 amino acids. The germline V gene has CDR1 SNHLY and CDR2 FYNNEI. V lost 6 bases, J lost 3 bases, and 12 bases lay in between. CDR3 region: CASSGEWDYEQYF. As DNA, the CDR3 is TGTGCCAGCAGCGGAGAGTGGGACTACGAGCAGTACTTC. The variable domain in full, with the rest retrieved from reference TRBV2 and TRBJ2-7, is EPEVTQTPSHQVTQMGQEVILRCVPISNHLYFYWYRQILGQKVEFLVSFYNNEISEKSEIFDDQFSVERPDGSNFTLKIRSTKLEDSAMYFCASSGEWDYEQYFGPGTRLTVT.

CDR3 residues: CASSSGRQGTYEQYF. CDR3 in DNA: TGTGCCAGCAGCTCAGGGAGACAGGGGACCTACGAGCAGTACTTC. The V and J genes are TRBV7-9 and TRBJ2-7, with 8 nucleotides matching TRBD1. Trimming at V came to 4 bases and at J to 2 bases, leaving 7 bases not matched to a gene. CDR3 length: 15 amino acids. Germline CDR1 SEHNR, CDR2 FQNEAQ (reference sequence).

The sample holds many counts of this clone. The V gene is TRBV10-3, the J gene TRBJ1-1; 9 bases fit TRBD1. Germline trimming cut 5 bases from V and 0 bases from J; bases unmatched to any gene: 4. This CDR3 comprises 15 residues. Germline loops: CDR1 ENHRY, CDR2 SYGVKD. CDR3 in amino acids: CAISRGQGLNTEAFF. CDR3 sequence (DNA): TGTGCCATCAGTCGGGGACAGGGATTGAACACTGAAGCTTTCTTT.

A single count supports this clone. This chain connects TRBV30 to TRBJ2-7, with D uncertain. V was clipped by 3 bases and J by 0 bases, with 6 bases between them. This CDR3 is 12 amino acids long. Germline CDR1 GTSNPN, CDR2 SVGIG (reference sequence). This CDR3 is CAWSYTSYEQYF. The CDR3 region has the DNA TGTGCCTGGAGCTACACCTCCTACGAGCAGTACTTC.